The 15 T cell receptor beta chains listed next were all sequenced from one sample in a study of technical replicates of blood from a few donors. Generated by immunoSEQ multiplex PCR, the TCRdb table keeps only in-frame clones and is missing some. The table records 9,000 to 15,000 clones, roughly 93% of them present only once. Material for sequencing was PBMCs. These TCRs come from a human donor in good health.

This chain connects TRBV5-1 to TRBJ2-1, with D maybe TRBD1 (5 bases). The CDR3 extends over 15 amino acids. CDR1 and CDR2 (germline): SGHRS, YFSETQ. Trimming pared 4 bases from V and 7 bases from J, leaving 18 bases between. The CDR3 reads CASSLGHTGTNEQFF. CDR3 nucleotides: TGCGCCAGCAGCCTCGGGCATACAGGTACGAATGAGCAGTTCTTC.

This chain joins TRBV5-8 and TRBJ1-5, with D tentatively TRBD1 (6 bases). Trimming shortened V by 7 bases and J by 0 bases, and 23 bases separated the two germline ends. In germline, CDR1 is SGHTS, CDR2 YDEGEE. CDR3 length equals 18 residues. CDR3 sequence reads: CASHSLGQSSGSNQPQHF. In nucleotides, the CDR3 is TGTGCCAGCCATTCGTTAGGACAGTCCTCTGGTAGCAATCAGCCCCAGCATTTT.

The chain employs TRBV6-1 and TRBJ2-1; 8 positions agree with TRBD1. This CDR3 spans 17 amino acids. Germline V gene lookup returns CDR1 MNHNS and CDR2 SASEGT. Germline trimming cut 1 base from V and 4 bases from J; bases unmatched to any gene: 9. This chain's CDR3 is CASSEEGPGQAYNEQFF. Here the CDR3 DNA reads TGTGCCAGCAGTGAAGAGGGACCGGGACAGGCATACAATGAGCAGTTCTTC.

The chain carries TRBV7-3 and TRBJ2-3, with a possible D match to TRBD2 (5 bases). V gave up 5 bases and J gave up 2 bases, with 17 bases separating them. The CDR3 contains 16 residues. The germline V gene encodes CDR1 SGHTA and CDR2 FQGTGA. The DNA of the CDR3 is TGTGCCAGCAGCCCACACGGTGGGAGAAACACAGATACGCAGTATTTT. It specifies CASSPHGGRNTDTQYF.

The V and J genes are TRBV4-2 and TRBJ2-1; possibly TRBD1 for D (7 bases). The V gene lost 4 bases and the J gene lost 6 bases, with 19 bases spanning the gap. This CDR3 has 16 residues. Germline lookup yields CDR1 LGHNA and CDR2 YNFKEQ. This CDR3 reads CASSLDSAQGGNEQFF. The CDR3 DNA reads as TGTGCCAGCAGCCTTGATTCGGCGCAGGGGGGCAATGAGCAGTTCTTC.

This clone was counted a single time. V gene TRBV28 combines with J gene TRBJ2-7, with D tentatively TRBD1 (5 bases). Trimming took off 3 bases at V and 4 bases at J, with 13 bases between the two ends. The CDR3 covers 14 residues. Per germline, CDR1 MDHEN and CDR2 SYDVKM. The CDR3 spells CASSFGQGLYEQYF. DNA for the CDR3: TGTGCCAGCAGTTTCGGGCAGGGCTTGTACGAGCAGTACTTC.

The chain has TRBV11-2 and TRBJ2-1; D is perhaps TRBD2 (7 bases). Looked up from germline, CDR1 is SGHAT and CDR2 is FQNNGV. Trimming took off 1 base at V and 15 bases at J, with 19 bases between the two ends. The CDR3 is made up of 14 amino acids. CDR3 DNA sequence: TGTGCCAGCAGCTTAGTGGCCGGGGGCGGGAGCCTGTTCTTC. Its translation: CASSLVAGGGSLFF.

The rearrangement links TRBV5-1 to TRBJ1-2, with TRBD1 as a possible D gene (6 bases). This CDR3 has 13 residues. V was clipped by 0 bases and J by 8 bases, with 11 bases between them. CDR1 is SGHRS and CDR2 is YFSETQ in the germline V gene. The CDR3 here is CASSLAGGGGYTF. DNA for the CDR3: TGCGCCAGCAGCTTGGCTGGGGGCGGAGGCTACACCTTC.

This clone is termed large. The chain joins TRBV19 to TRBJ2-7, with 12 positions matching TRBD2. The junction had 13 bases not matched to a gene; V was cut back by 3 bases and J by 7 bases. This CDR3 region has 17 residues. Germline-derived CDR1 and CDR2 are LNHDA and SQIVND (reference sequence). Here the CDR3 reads CASSILAGGSGGDEQYF. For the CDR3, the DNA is TGTGCCAGTAGTATCCTAGCGGGAGGGTCAGGAGGAGATGAGCAGTACTTC.

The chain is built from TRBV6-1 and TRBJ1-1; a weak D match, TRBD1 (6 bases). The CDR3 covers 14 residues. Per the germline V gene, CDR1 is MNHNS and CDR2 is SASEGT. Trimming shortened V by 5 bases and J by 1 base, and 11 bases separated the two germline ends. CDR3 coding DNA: TGTGCCAGCAGTAGGGGGTATAAGAACACTGAAGCTTTCTTT. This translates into CASSRGYKNTEAFF.

The CDR3 sequence is CASSLLAKNIQYF. The CDR3 DNA sequence: TGTGCCAGCAGCCTCCTAGCCAAAAACATTCAGTACTTC. The rearrangement uses TRBV6-5 and TRBJ2-4; D is unclear. The germline V gene has CDR1 MNHEY and CDR2 SVGAGI. V lost 6 bases and J 0 bases, leaving 6 bases between the germline ends. The CDR3 consists of 13 residues.

CDR3 amino acids: CASSLSPGTGSLGQYF. DNA of the CDR3: TGTGCCAGCAGCTTAAGCCCAGGGACAGGATCTCTCGGGCAGTACTTC. J is TRBJ2-7 and V is TRBV7-6; TRBD1 agrees at 8 bases. Germline V lookup: CDR1 SGHVS, CDR2 FNYEAQ. This CDR3 region has 16 residues. With V trimmed by 2 bases and J by 9 bases, 15 bases remained unmatched.

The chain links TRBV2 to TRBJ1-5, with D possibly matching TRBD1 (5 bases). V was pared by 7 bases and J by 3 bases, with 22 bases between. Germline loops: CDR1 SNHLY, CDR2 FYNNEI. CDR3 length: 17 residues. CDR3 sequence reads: CASTGGMVPPFNQPQHF. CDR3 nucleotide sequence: TGTGCCAGCACCGGGGGTATGGTACCACCTTTCAATCAGCCCCAGCATTTT.

The CDR3 DNA sequence: TGCGCCAGCAGTTCTACAGGTTTATGGAATGAGCAGTTCTTC. Residues: CASSSTGLWNEQFF. The chain couples TRBV5-1 to TRBJ2-1, with a possible D match to TRBD1 (5 bases). With 5 bases removed from V and 7 bases from J, the gap between germline ends came to 16 bases. The CDR3 totals 14 residues. The germline CDR1 and CDR2 sequences are SGHRS and YFSETQ.

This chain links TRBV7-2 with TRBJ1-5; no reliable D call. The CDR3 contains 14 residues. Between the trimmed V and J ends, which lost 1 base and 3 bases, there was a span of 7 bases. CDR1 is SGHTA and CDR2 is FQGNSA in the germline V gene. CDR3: CASSLDPVNQPQHF. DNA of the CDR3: TGTGCCAGCAGCTTAGACCCGGTCAATCAGCCCCAGCATTTT. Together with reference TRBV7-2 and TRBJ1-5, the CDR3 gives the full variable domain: GAGVSQSPSNKVTEKGKDVELRCDPISGHTALYWYRQSLGQGLEFLIYFQGNSAPDKSGLPSDRFSAERTGGSVSTLTIQRTQQEDSAVYLCASSLDPVNQPQHFGDGTRLSIL.